The sample holds one count of the clone carrying this T cell receptor beta chain. Its specificity is unknown. Method: immunoSEQ multiplex PCR; TCRdb's copy keeps in-frame clones and lacks some. The data show over 80,000 clones, around 93% seen once. V lost 6 bases to trimming and J lost 2 bases, with 11 bases between them. This CDR3 has 13 residues. The V gene's germline CDR1 is MDHEN and CDR2 SYDVKM. The data are from a study of graft-versus-host responses after intestinal transplantation. For the study at large: Each patient got anti-thymocyte globulin induction, then tacrolimus and steroids for roughly 3 years.

This TCR was recovered from a human donor who was the organ donor for an intestinal transplant. Sample: unstimulated CD8+ T cells sorted from spleen or lymph node cells, taken before transplant. V and J are TRBV28 and TRBJ2-7, with D possibly being TRBD1 (5 bases). The CDR3 protein is CASRPDRAYEQYF. In nucleotides, the CDR3 is TGTGCCAGCAGACCCGACAGAGCCTACGAGCAGTACTTC.